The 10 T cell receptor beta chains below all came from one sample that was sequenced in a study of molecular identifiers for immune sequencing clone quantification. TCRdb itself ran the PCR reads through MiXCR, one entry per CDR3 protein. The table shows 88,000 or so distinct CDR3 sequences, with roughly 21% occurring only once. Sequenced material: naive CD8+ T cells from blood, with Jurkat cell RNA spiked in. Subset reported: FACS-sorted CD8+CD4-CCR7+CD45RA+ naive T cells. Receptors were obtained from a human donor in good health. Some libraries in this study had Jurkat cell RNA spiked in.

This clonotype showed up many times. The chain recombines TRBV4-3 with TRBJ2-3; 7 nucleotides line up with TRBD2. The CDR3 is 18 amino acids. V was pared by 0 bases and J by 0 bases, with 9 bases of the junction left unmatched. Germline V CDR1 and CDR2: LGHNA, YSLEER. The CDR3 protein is CASSQEGLGGSSTDTQYF. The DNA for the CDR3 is TGCGCCAGCAGCCAAGAAGGCTTAGGCGGGAGTAGCACAGATACGCAGTATTTT.

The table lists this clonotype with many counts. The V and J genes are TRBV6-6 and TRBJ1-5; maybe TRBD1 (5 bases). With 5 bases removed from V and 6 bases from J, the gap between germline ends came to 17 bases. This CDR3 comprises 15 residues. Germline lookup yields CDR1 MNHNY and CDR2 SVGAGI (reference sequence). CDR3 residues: CASSPGLGGGQPQHF. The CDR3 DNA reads TGTGCCAGCAGTCCCGGACTTGGGGGGGGTCAGCCCCAGCATTTT.

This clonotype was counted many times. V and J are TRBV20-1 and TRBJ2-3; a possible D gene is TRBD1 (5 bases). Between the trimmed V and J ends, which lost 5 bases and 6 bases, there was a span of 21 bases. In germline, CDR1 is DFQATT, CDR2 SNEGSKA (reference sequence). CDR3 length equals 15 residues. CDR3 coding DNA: TGCAGTGCTTTGAACAGGCCCTGGGGCGTTGATACGCAGTATTTT. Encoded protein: CSALNRPWGVDTQYF.

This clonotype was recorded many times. The CDR3 loop is CSVIITEGTHLIYTF. In nucleotides, the CDR3 is TGCAGTGTTATAATAACTGAGGGGACCCACCTTATCTACACCTTC. This chain links TRBV20-1 with TRBJ1-2; a possible D gene is TRBD1 (5 bases). Trimming took off 7 bases at V and 10 bases at J, with 28 bases between the two ends. The CDR3 covers 15 residues. Germline CDR1 DFQATT, CDR2 SNEGSKA (reference sequence).

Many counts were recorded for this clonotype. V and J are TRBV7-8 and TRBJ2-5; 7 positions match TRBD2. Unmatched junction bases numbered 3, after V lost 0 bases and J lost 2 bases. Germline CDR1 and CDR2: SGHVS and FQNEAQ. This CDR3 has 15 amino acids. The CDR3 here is CASSLAGGIQETQYF. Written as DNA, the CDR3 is TGTGCCAGCAGCTTAGCGGGGGGGATTCAAGAGACCCAGTACTTC.

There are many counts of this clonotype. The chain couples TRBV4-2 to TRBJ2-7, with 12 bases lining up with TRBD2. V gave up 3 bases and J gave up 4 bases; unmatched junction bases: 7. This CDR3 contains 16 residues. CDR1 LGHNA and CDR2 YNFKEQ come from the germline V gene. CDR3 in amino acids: CASSHLETSGSYEQYF. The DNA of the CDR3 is TGTGCCAGCAGCCACCTAGAGACTAGCGGGAGTTACGAGCAGTACTTC.

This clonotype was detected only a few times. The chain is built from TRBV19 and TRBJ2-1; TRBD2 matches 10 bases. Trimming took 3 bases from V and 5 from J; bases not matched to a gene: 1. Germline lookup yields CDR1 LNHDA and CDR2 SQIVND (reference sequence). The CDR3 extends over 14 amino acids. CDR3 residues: CASSILAGDNEQFF. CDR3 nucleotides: TGTGCCAGTAGTATTCTAGCGGGGGACAATGAGCAGTTCTTC.

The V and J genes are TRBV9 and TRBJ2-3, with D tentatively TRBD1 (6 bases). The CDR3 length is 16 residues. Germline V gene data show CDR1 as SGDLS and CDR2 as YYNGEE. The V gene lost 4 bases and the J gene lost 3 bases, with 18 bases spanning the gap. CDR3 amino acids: CASSPQPAQGTDTQYF. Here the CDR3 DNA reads TGTGCCAGCAGCCCCCAACCCGCCCAGGGGACAGATACGCAGTATTTT.

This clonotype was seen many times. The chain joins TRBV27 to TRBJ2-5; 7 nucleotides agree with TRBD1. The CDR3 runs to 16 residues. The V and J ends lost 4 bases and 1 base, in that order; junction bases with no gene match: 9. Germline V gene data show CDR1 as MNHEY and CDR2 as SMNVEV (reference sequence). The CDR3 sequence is CASSSRTGVFQETQYF. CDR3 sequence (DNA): TGTGCCAGCAGTTCGAGAACAGGGGTTTTCCAAGAGACCCAGTACTTC.

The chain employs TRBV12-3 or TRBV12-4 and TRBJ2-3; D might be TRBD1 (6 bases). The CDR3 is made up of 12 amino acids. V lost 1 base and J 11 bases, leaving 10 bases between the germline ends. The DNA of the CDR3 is TGTGCCAGCAGTTTAGGGGACATCGAGCAGTATTTT. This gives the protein CASSLGDIEQYF.